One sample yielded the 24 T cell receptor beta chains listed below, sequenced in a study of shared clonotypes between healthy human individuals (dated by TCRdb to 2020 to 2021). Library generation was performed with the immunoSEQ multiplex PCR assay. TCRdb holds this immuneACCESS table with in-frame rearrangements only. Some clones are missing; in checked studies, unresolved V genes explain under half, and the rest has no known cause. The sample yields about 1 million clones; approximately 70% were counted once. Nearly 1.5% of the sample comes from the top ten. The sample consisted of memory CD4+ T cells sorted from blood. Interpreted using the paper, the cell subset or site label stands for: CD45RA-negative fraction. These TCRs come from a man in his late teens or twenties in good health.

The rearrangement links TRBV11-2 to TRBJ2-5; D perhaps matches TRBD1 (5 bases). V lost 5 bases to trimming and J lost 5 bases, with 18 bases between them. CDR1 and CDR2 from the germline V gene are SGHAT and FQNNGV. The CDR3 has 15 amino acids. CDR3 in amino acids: CASSPVRGQGETQYF. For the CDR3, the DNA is TGTGCCAGCAGCCCCGTTAGGGGCCAAGGGGAGACCCAGTACTTC.

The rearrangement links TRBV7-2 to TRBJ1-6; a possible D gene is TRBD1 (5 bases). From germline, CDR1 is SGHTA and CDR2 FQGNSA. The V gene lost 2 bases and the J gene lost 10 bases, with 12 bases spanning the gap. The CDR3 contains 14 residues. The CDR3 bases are TGTGCCAGCAGCTTAAAAGGGACCAACTCACCCCTCCACTTT. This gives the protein CASSLKGTNSPLHF. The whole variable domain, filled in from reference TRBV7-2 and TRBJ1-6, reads GAGVSQSPSNKVTEKGKDVELRCDPISGHTALYWYRQSLGQGLEFLIYFQGNSAPDKSGLPSDRFSAERTGGSVSTLTIQRTQQEDSAVYLCASSLKGTNSPLHFGNGTRLTVT.

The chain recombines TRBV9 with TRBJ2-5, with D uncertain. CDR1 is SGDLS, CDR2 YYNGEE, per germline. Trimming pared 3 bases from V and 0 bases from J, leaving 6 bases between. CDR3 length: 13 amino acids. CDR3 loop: CASSAGNQETQYF. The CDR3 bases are TGTGCCAGCAGCGCCGGAAACCAAGAGACCCAGTACTTC.

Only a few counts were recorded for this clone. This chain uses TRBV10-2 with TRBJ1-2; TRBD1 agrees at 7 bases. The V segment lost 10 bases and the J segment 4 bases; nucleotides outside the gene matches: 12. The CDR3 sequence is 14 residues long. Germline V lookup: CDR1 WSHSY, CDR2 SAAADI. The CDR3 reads CATSLDRVSYGYTF. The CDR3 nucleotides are TGCGCCACCTCTCTCGACAGGGTTAGCTATGGCTACACCTTC.

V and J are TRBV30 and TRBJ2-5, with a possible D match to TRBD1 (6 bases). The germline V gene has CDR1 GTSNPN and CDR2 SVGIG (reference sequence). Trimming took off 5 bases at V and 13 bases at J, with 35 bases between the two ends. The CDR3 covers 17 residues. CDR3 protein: CAWEPKTATLRGSPAYF. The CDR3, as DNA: TGTGCCTGGGAACCGAAGACCGCGACACTTAGGGGGTCCCCCGCGTACTTC. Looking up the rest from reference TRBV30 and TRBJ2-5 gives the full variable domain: SQTIHQWPATLVQPVGSPLSLECTVEGTSNPNLYWYRQAAGRGLQLLFYSVGIGQISSEVPQNLSASRPQDRQFILSSKKLLLSDSGFYLCAWEPKTATLRGSPAYFGPGTRLLVL.

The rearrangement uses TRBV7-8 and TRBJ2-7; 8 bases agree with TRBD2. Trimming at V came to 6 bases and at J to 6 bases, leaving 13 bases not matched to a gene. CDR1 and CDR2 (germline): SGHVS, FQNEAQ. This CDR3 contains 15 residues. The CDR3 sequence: CASSHPGGNPLEQYF. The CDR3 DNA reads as TGTGCCAGCAGTCATCCGGGGGGGAACCCCCTCGAGCAGTACTTC.

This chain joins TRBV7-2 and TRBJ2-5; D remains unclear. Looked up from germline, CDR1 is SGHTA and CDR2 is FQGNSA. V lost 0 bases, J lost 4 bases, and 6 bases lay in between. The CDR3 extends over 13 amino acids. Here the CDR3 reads CASSLAMRETQYF. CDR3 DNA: TGTGCCAGCAGCTTAGCGATGCGAGAGACCCAGTACTTC.

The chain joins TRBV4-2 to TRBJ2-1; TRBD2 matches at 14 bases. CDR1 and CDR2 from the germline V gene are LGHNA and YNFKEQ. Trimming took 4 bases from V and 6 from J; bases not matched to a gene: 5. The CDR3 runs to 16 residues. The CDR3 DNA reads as TGTGCCAGCAGCCCCCGACTAGCGGGGGGGCTCAATGAGCAGTTCTTC. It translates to CASSPRLAGGLNEQFF.

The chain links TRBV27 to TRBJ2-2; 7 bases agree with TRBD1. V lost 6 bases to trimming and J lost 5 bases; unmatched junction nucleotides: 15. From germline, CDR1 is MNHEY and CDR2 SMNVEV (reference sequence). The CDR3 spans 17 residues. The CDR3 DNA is TGTGCCAGCAGCCTGGACAGGACCTCGGTTCAGACCGGGGAGCTGTTTTTT. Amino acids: CASSLDRTSVQTGELFF.

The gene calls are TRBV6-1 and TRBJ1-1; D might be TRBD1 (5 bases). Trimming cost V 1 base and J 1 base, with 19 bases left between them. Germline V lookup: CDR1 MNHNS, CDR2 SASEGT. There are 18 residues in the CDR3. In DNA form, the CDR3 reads TGTGCCAGCAGTGAAGAGGGGTTTTTCGACAGTCCGAACACTGAAGCTTTCTTT. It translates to CASSEEGFFDSPNTEAFF.

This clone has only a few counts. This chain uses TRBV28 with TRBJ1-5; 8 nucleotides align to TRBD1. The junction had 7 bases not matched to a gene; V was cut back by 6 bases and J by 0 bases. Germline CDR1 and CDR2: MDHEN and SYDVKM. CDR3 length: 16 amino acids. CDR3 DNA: TGTGCCAGCAGACTGGACAGGGTCTATAGCAATCAGCCCCAGCATTTT. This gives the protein CASRLDRVYSNQPQHF.

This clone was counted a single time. The CDR3 sequence is CASSSPDRPYGYTF. CDR3 DNA sequence: TGTGCCAGCAGTTCCCCCGACAGGCCCTATGGCTACACCTTC. The rearrangement joins TRBV28 to TRBJ1-2, with D possibly TRBD1 on 6 matching bases. Looked up from germline, CDR1 is MDHEN and CDR2 is SYDVKM. This CDR3 region has 14 residues. V was cut by 4 bases and J by 4 bases, with 13 bases left in between.

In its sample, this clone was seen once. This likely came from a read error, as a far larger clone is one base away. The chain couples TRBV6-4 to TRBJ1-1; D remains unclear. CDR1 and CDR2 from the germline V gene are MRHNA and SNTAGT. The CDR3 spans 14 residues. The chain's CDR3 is CAGSDSSMNTEAFF. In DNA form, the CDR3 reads TGTGCCGGCAGTGACTCGTCCATGAACACTGAAGCTTTCTTT.

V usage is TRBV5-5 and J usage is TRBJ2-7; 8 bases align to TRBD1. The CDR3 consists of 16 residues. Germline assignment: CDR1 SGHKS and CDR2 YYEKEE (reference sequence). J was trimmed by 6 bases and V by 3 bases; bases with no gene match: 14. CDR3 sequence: CASSSSRDRFLGEQYF. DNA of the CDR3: TGTGCCAGCAGCTCATCCCGGGACAGGTTCCTCGGCGAGCAGTACTTC.

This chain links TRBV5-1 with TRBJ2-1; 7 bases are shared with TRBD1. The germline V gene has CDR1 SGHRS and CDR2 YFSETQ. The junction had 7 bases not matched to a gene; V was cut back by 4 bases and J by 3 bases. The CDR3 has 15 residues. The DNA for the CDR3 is TGCGCCAGCAGCGGGGGACAGATAAGCTACAATGAGCAGTTCTTC. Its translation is CASSGGQISYNEQFF. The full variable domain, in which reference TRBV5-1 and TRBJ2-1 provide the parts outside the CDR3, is KAGVTQTPRYLIKTRGQQVTLSCSPISGHRSVSWYQQTPGQGLQFLFEYFSETQRNKGNFPGRFSGRQFSNSRSEMNVSTLELGDSALYLCASSGGQISYNEQFFGPGTRLTVL.

The CDR3, as DNA: TGTGCCTGGAGTGTACGTAGGGACGAGCAGTACTTC. It translates to CAWSVRRDEQYF. V usage is TRBV30 and J usage is TRBJ2-7; D remains ambiguous. Germline lookup yields CDR1 GTSNPN and CDR2 SVGIG (reference sequence). The CDR3 contains 12 residues. V was clipped by 0 bases and J by 5 bases, with 8 bases between them. The variable domain in full, with the rest retrieved from reference TRBV30 and TRBJ2-7, is SQTIHQWPATLVQPVGSPLSLECTVEGTSNPNLYWYRQAAGRGLQLLFYSVGIGQISSEVPQNLSASRPQDRQFILSSKKLLLSDSGFYLCAWSVRRDEQYFGPGTRLTVT.

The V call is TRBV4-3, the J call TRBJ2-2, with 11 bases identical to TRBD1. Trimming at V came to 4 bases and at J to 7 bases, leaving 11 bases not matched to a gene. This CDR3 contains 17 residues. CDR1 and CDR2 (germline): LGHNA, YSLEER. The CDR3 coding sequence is TGCGCCAGCAGCCCCTTCCTACCGGGACAGGGGGGCGGGGAGCTGTTTTTT. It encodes CASSPFLPGQGGGELFF.

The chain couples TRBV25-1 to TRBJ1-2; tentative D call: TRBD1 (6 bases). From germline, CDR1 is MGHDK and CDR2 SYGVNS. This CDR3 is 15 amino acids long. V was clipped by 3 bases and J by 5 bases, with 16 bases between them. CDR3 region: CASSDGTPGLYGYTF. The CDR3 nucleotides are TGTGCCAGCAGTGACGGGACACCGGGCCTTTATGGCTACACCTTC.

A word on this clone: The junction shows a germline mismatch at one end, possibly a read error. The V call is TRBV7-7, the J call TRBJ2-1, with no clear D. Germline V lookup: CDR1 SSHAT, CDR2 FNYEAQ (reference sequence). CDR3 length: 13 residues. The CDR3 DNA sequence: TGTGCTAGCAGCTTAGATATGTCTAAGGAGCAGTTCTTC. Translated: CASSLDMSKEQFF.

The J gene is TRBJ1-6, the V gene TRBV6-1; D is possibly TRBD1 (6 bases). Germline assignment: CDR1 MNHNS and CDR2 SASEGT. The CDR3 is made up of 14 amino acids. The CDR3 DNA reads TGTGCAGCCAGCCGGGGGGCAGATAATTCACCCCTCCACTTT. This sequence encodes CAASRGADNSPLHF.

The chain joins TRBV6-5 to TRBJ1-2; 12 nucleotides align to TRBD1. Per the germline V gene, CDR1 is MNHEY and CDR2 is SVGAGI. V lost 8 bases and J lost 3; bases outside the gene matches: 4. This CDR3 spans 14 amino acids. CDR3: CASGDRGPDYGYTF. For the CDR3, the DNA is TGTGCCAGCGGGGACAGGGGGCCGGACTATGGCTACACCTTC.

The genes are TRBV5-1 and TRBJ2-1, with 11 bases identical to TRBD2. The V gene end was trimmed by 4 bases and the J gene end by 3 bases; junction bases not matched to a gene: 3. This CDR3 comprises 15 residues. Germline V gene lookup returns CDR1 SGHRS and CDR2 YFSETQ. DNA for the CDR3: TGCGCCAGCAGCCCGGGACTAGCGGACTACAATGAGCAGTTCTTC. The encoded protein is CASSPGLADYNEQFF.

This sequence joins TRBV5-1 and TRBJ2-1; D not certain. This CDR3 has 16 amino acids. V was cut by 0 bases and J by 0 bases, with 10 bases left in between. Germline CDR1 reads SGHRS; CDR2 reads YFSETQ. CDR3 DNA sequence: TGCGCCAGCAGCTTGGGGTTGTCGAGCTCCTACAATGAGCAGTTCTTC. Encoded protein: CASSLGLSSSYNEQFF. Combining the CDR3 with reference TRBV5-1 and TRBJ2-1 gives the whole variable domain KAGVTQTPRYLIKTRGQQVTLSCSPISGHRSVSWYQQTPGQGLQFLFEYFSETQRNKGNFPGRFSGRQFSNSRSEMNVSTLELGDSALYLCASSLGLSSSYNEQFFGPGTRLTVL.

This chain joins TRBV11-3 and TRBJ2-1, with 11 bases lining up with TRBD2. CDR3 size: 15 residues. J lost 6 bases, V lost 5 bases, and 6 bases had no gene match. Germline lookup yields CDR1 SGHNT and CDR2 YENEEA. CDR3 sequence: CASSLTSGKVNEQFF. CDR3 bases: TGTGCCAGCAGCCTGACTAGCGGGAAGGTCAATGAGCAGTTCTTC.